Shown below are 4 T cell receptor beta chains from a single sample sequenced in a study of cytomegalovirus exposure and HLA in healthy donors. The PCR ran on 60 Vbeta and 13 Jbeta primers. Sequencing used immunoSEQ multiplex PCR; TCRdb keeps in-frame clones, though not all of them. The profile shows 120,000 or so clones, approximately 17% of them singletons. The sample was PBMCs. The origin of the receptors is a female donor in good health and CMV-seropositive.

The sample holds a few counts of this clone. The chain is built from TRBV5-4 and TRBJ1-2; 7 bases map to TRBD1. This CDR3 has 13 amino acids. V lost 4 bases and J lost 8; bases outside the gene matches: 8. Looked up from germline, CDR1 is SGHNT and CDR2 is YYREEE (reference sequence). In nucleotides, the CDR3 is TGTGCCAGCAGCCTACCGGGACAGCCGGGCTACACCTTC. Its protein product is CASSLPGQPGYTF.

This clone appeared a few times. This chain connects TRBV6-1 to TRBJ1-1; D might be TRBD1 (6 bases). The CDR3 is made up of 12 amino acids. Germline V CDR1 and CDR2: MNHNS, SASEGT. Trimming took 10 bases from V and 1 from J, leaving 10 bases between them. The CDR3, as DNA: TGTGCCACAGCCAGGGGGAACACTGAAGCTTTCTTT. Translation gives CATARGNTEAFF.

This rearrangement joins TRBV5-4 to TRBJ2-1; 12 bases are a match to TRBD2. Unmatched junction bases numbered 7, after V lost 4 bases and J lost 5 bases. The germline gives CDR1 SGHNT, CDR2 YYREEE (reference sequence). The length of the CDR3 is 16 residues. CDR3 sequence reads: CASSLRTSGAHNEQFF. In nucleotides, the CDR3 is TGTGCCAGCAGCCTGCGGACTAGCGGGGCCCACAATGAGCAGTTCTTC.

The chain links TRBV7-9 to TRBJ2-7; 12 bases fit TRBD2. The germline gives CDR1 SEHNR, CDR2 FQNEAQ (reference sequence). The CDR3 length is 15 residues. V trimming: 5 bases; J trimming: 2 bases; junction bases outside the gene matches: 4. Here the CDR3 reads CASSPLAGGTYEQYF. The CDR3 DNA sequence: TGTGCCAGCAGCCCACTAGCGGGGGGAACCTACGAGCAGTACTTC.